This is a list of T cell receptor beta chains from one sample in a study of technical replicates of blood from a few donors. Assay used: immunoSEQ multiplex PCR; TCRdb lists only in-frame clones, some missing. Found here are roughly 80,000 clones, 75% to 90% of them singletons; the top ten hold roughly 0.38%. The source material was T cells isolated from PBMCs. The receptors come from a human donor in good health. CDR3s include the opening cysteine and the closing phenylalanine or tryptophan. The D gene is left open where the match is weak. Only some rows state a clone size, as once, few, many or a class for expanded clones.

TGTGCCAGCAGCTTAAGCAGGGCAGGGGCCAACGTCCTGACTTTC,CASSLSRAGANVLTF,.,.,TRBV7-2,TRBJ2-6
TGTGCCAGTAGTCTAAACCGGGACTCCCTAAATTACAATGAGCAGTTCTTC,CASSLNRDSLNYNEQFF,.,.,TRBV19,TRBJ2-1
TGCGCCAGCAGTCAAATGGACAGGGACTACGAGCAGTACTTC,CASSQMDRDYEQYF,once,TRBD1,TRBV4-1,TRBJ2-7
TGTGCCAGCAGTTACGGGGACACAGGGACTGGAAACACCATATATTTT,CASSYGDTGTGNTIYF,.,.,TRBV6-5,TRBJ1-3
TGTGCCAGCAACCCGGGACAGGGAGGTCAGCCCCAGCATTTT,CASNPGQGGQPQHF,.,TRBD1,TRBV27,TRBJ1-5
TGTGCCAGCAGCTTAGAACAGGCGAAAGATACGCAGTATTTT,CASSLEQAKDTQYF,.,.,TRBV7-9,TRBJ2-3
TGTGCCAGCAGGGACAGGGGACTCAATGGCTACACCTTC,CASRDRGLNGYTF,.,TRBD1,TRBV6-6,TRBJ1-2
TGTGCCAGTAGTAAGACAGGGAGCCAAGAGACCCAGTACTTC,CASSKTGSQETQYF,.,TRBD1,TRBV19,TRBJ2-5
TGTGCCAGCAGCACGGGACTAGCGGGAGTGCCCTATGAGCAGTTCTTC,CASSTGLAGVPYEQFF,.,TRBD2,TRBV11-2,TRBJ2-1
TGTGCCAGTAGTCCCCGGAGATTAGGGGAGGGTCTCCTCGGGGAGCTGTTTTTT,CASSPRRLGEGLLGELFF,.,TRBD2,TRBV19,TRBJ2-2
TGTGCCAGCTCACCACTGGAGTCTACTACCCCCACAGATACGCAGTATTTT,CASSPLESTTPTDTQYF,.,.,TRBV18,TRBJ2-3
TGTGCCAGCAGTCCGAGACTAGCGGGAGCATATGAGCAGTTCTTC,CASSPRLAGAYEQFF,.,TRBD2,TRBV27,TRBJ2-1
TGTGCCAGCAGCCCGGGAGGTACCTATGGCTACACCTTC,CASSPGGTYGYTF,.,.,TRBV14,TRBJ1-2
TGTGCCAGTAGTTCAAATCAGCCCCAGCATTTT,CASSSNQPQHF,.,.,TRBV19,TRBJ1-5
TGTGCCAGCAGGGGGGCTGGGGGACACAATTCACCCCTCCACTTT,CASRGAGGHNSPLHF,.,.,TRBV2,TRBJ1-6
TGCGCCAGCAGCCAAGTGGGACAGCCTAAACAGCCCCAGCATTTT,CASSQVGQPKQPQHF,.,TRBD1,TRBV4-1,TRBJ1-5
TGTGCCAGCAGCCTGGCAGGGCCCGGGGAGCTGTTTTTT,CASSLAGPGELFF,.,.,TRBV27,TRBJ2-2
TGTGCCAGCAGCCGGAGGACAGGTAGCAATCAGCCCCAGCATTTT,CASSRRTGSNQPQHF,.,TRBD1,TRBV7-6,TRBJ1-5
TGTGCCAGCAGCCGACTAGCGGGAGATGAGCAGTTCTTC,CASSRLAGDEQFF,.,TRBD2,TRBV6-6,TRBJ2-1
TGTGCCAGCAGTGGGACTAGCGGGTATTTCGAGCAGTACTTC,CASSGTSGYFEQYF,.,TRBD2,TRBV2,TRBJ2-7
TGTGCCAGTACCCCAGGGGCGACAGGGGGCCATCAGCCCCAGCATTTT,CASTPGATGGHQPQHF,.,TRBD1,TRBV19,TRBJ1-5
TGTGCCAGCAGATTCGGACTAGAGTTGTTCTTC,CASRFGLELFF,.,TRBD2,TRBV5-6,TRBJ2-1
TGTGCCAGTAGTACCCGGACTAGCGGCTCCCGCACAGATACGCAGTATTTT,CASSTRTSGSRTDTQYF,once,TRBD2,TRBV19,TRBJ2-3
TGCAGCGCGGACAGAGAGGGACTAGCGGGAGGGACGCAGTATTTT,CSADREGLAGGTQYF,.,TRBD2,TRBV29-1,TRBJ2-3
TGTGCCAGTAGTGTTAAGGGGACTAGCACAGATACGCAGTATTTT,CASSVKGTSTDTQYF,.,.,TRBV19,TRBJ2-3
TGCGCCAGCAGCTCACCAGGACAGGGGGAGTTTTTTACCTACGAGCAGTACTTC,CASSSPGQGEFFTYEQYF,.,TRBD1,TRBV5-1,TRBJ2-7
TGTGCCAGCAGCCAACAGGGGGGACTCTCTGGAAACACCATATATTTT,CASSQQGGLSGNTIYF,.,TRBD1,TRBV14,TRBJ1-3
TGTGCCAGAAGCTCGACAGATACGAACACCGGGGAGCTGTTTTTT,CARSSTDTNTGELFF,.,.,TRBV5-3,TRBJ2-2
TGTGCCAGCAGTCTTAACCTGAGCGGGGAGCAGTACTTC,CASSLNLSGEQYF,few,.,TRBV27,TRBJ2-7
TGTGCCAGCAGTTTCGCCGGGACAGGAAACACCATATATTTT,CASSFAGTGNTIYF,.,.,TRBV28,TRBJ1-3
TGTGCCAGCAGCGAAAGGACAGCAACTAATGAAAAACTGTTTTTT,CASSERTATNEKLFF,.,.,TRBV11-2,TRBJ1-4
TGTGCCAGCAGCTCCGGACTAGCGGGTCTTAATGAGCAGTTCTTC,CASSSGLAGLNEQFF,.,TRBD2,TRBV11-2,TRBJ2-1
TGTGCCAGCAGTTTATCGGATCCGGGGGTCACTGAAGCTTTCTTT,CASSLSDPGVTEAFF,.,.,TRBV27,TRBJ1-1
TGCGCCAGCAGTTCGATGACAGGGGCCATCGGGGAGCTGTTTTTT,CASSSMTGAIGELFF,.,TRBD1,TRBV5-1,TRBJ2-2
TGTGCCAGCAGCTTGAACAGGGTCGTTCGAGATACGCAGTATTTT,CASSLNRVVRDTQYF,once,.,TRBV11-2,TRBJ2-3
TGCGCCAGCAGCCACAGGGATCCCCGCAATGAGCAGTTCTTC,CASSHRDPRNEQFF,.,.,TRBV5-1,TRBJ2-1
TGTGCCAGCAGTTTATCGGGCCGATTCTATGGCTACACCTTC,CASSLSGRFYGYTF,.,.,TRBV27,TRBJ1-2
TGCGCCAGCAGCCAAGTGGTAGCGGGAGGGGCCGGGGAGCTGTTTTTT,CASSQVVAGGAGELFF,.,TRBD2,TRBV4-3,TRBJ2-2
TGTGCCGAGGGTAGCGGAGCCTCTGGGGCCAACGTCCTGACTTTC,CAEGSGASGANVLTF,once,.,TRBV30,TRBJ2-6
TGTGCCAGCAGTGAAGGGACTAGCGGGAATTACGAGCAGTACTTC,CASSEGTSGNYEQYF,.,TRBD2,TRBV2,TRBJ2-7
TGCGCCAGCAGCCCGGGAGCTAGCACAGATACGCAGTATTTT,CASSPGASTDTQYF,.,.,TRBV5-1,TRBJ2-3
TGTGCCAGCAGCTTATCGCCGACAGGGGCGGATGAGCAGTTCTTC,CASSLSPTGADEQFF,.,TRBD1,TRBV7-3,TRBJ2-1
TGTGCCAGCAGCGGAGCGGGGACCTCGAACACCGGGGAGCTGTTTTTT,CASSGAGTSNTGELFF,.,TRBD2,TRBV9,TRBJ2-2
TGTGCCAGCAGTCCAGGTATAGGGGCAAAGAGTTACGAGCAGTACTTC,CASSPGIGAKSYEQYF,.,.,TRBV28,TRBJ2-7
TGTGCCAGCAGCATACGGACAGTTAACACCGGGGAGCTGTTTTTT,CASSIRTVNTGELFF,.,.,TRBV7-3,TRBJ2-2
TGTGCCAGCAGCCGTATGGACAGGGACCAAGAGACCCAGTACTTC,CASSRMDRDQETQYF,.,TRBD1,TRBV5-8,TRBJ2-5
TGTGCCAGCAGTGAACCTGGACAGTACGAGCAGTACTTC,CASSEPGQYEQYF,.,.,TRBV6-1,TRBJ2-7
TGTGCCAGCAGCCTACAAACTCCCGGGACAGGTCGGGTTGAGCAGTTCTTC,CASSLQTPGTGRVEQFF,.,TRBD1,TRBV11-2,TRBJ2-1
TGTGCCAGCAGCTCCATCCGGACAGTATCCTCTGGGGCCAACGTCCTGACTTTC,CASSSIRTVSSGANVLTF,.,.,TRBV7-9,TRBJ2-6
TGTGCCAGCAGCGATATAGGGGGCGCGGGGACTGAAGCTTTCTTT,CASSDIGGAGTEAFF,.,TRBD1,TRBV9,TRBJ1-1